The 9 T cell receptor beta chains reported below all come from one sample, sequenced in a study of T cells in Graves' hyperthyroidism and ophthalmopathy. Researchers amplified the TCR beta CDR3 regions from RNA transcripts. Primed by the HTBI set, a first-round RT-PCR was run on the TCR CDR3. TCRdb reanalysed the multiplex PCR reads using MiXCR and keeps one entry per CDR3 protein. Seen here are 300,000 to 450,000 distinct CDR3 sequences, 11% to 15% observed once, and the top ten hold 9.5% to 12%. What was sequenced was blood. The receptors here all came from a woman aged 55-70 years with Graves' hyperthyroidism.

The J gene is TRBJ2-3, the V gene TRBV4-2, with a possible D match to TRBD2 (5 bases). The V end lost 1 base, the J end lost 0 bases, and 11 bases lay between the germline ends. CDR3 length equals 16 residues. Germline CDR1 reads LGHNA; CDR2 reads YNFKEQ. The CDR3 bases are TGTGCCAGCAGCCAAGCGGGAATCACTAGCACAGATACGCAGTATTTT. This translates into CASSQAGITSTDTQYF.

This clonotype has ten or more counts. Here the CDR3 DNA reads TGTGCCAGCAGCGAGCGTGGGGGCGAGATCGGTAACTATGGCTACACCTTC. This codes for CASSERGGEIGNYGYTF. The chain joins TRBV13 to TRBJ1-2, with a possible D match to TRBD1 (6 bases). The V gene's germline CDR1 is PRHDT and CDR2 FYEKMQ (reference sequence). This CDR3 has 17 amino acids. Trimming took off 5 bases at V and 1 base at J, with 20 bases between the two ends.

Ten or more counts support this clonotype. The J gene is TRBJ2-7, the V gene TRBV28; no reliable D call. V was clipped by 3 bases and J by 4 bases, with 13 bases between them. The germline V gene encodes CDR1 MDHEN and CDR2 SYDVKM. The CDR3 is made up of 14 amino acids. CDR3 in DNA: TGTGCCAGCAGTTTCGGCGGAAGCCCGTACGAGCAGTACTTC. Encoded protein: CASSFGGSPYEQYF.

This clonotype occurred many times. The chain has TRBV27 and TRBJ1-1; weak D call: TRBD1 (5 bases). Germline V gene lookup returns CDR1 MNHEY and CDR2 SMNVEV (reference sequence). V was pared by 6 bases and J by 1 base, with 18 bases between. This CDR3 comprises 16 residues. The CDR3 region has the DNA TGTGCCAGCAGGGACCTATCGTATACAGGGAACACTGAAGCTTTCTTT. Amino acids: CASRDLSYTGNTEAFF.

This clonotype was seen ten or more times. This sequence joins TRBV11-2 and TRBJ2-3; no clear D. The V and J ends lost 5 bases and 2 bases respectively, with 11 bases between them. CDR3 length equals 14 residues. CDR1 is SGHAT and CDR2 is FQNNGV in the germline V gene. The CDR3 DNA reads TGTGCCAGCAGCCCCCTTGGGAACACAGATACGCAGTATTTT. It specifies CASSPLGNTDTQYF.

With regard to this clonotype: A single base separates this from a much larger clone, so it may be a read error. The chain links TRBV11-3 to TRBJ2-5; 8 bases line up with TRBD2. The CDR3 runs to 15 residues. CDR1 and CDR2 from the germline V gene are SGHNT and YENEEA. V lost 4 bases, J lost 4 bases, and 8 bases stayed unmatched. The CDR3 here is CASSSTSEKGETQYF. The CDR3 DNA reads TGTGCCAGCAGCTCGACTAGCGAGAAGGGAGAGACCCAGTACTTC.

This clonotype has at least ten counts. The chain has TRBV12-3 or TRBV12-4 and TRBJ2-3; D gene uncertain. Trimming removed 5 bases from V and 4 bases from J, with 10 bases in between. The CDR3 length is 13 residues. CDR3 bases: TGTGCCAGCAGTACCCTAGAATCAGATACGCAGTATTTT. It encodes CASSTLESDTQYF.

This clonotype was seen a handful of times. V and J are TRBV19 and TRBJ2-6; 10 bases are shared with TRBD2. V shed 5 bases and J 4 bases; nucleotides not matched to a gene: 5. This CDR3 region has 16 residues. The germline V gene has CDR1 LNHDA and CDR2 SQIVND (reference sequence). In nucleotides, the CDR3 is TGTGCCAGTAGTCCGGGACTAGCGTCCGGGGCCAACGTCCTGACTTTC. It specifies CASSPGLASGANVLTF.

This clonotype has only a few counts. J is TRBJ1-4 and V is TRBV4-1, with a weak D call TRBD1 (5 bases). Germline-derived CDR1 and CDR2 are MGHRA and YSYEKL. The V gene lost 5 bases and the J gene lost 5 bases, with 15 bases spanning the gap. The CDR3 covers 15 residues. CDR3 amino acids: CASSLNQGLNEKLFF. In DNA form, the CDR3 reads TGCGCCAGCAGCTTAAATCAGGGCTTAAATGAAAAACTGTTTTTT.